Below are 25 T cell receptor beta chains sequenced from a single sample in a study of T cell repertoires in cytomegalovirus infection. TCRdb re-analysed the reads in MiXCR, keeping a single row per CDR3 protein. The profile shows approximately 990,000 distinct CDR3 sequences, around 32% of them singletons. These TCRs are of unknown antigen specificity. The material sequenced was cultured CD8+ T cells from PBMCs, taken from culture after CMV antigen stimulation. These receptors came from a human donor in good health (CMV status not recorded). Some clones in this sample may be carry-over from other donors' samples.

The J gene is TRBJ2-5, the V gene TRBV7-6, with 7 bases identical to TRBD2. Looked up from germline, CDR1 is SGHVS and CDR2 is FNYEAQ. The J segment lost 3 bases and the V segment lost 0 bases, leaving 4 bases of the junction unmatched. The CDR3 covers 15 residues. CDR3 region: CASSLAWGGEETQYF. The CDR3 DNA reads as TGTGCCAGCAGCTTAGCGTGGGGGGGGGAAGAGACCCAGTACTTC.

This chain connects TRBV6-8 to TRBJ2-5; maybe TRBD2 (6 bases). The CDR3 has 17 amino acids. Germline V gene lookup returns CDR1 MNHGY and CDR2 SAAAGT. Trimming took off 2 bases at V and 1 base at J, with 17 bases between the two ends. The CDR3 coding sequence is TGTGCCAGCAGTTACAGGGATCCGGGAGCCCCCCAAGAGACCCAGTACTTC. Residues: CASSYRDPGAPQETQYF.

The CDR3 loop is CASSLVSRGQNTIYF. The CDR3 DNA reads as TGTGCCAGCAGCTTAGTTAGCAGGGGGCAGAACACCATATATTTT. The gene calls are TRBV7-6 and TRBJ1-3; 8 bases line up with TRBD1. The germline V gene encodes CDR1 SGHVS and CDR2 FNYEAQ. The CDR3 consists of 15 residues. With V trimmed by 1 base and J by 7 bases, 6 bases remained unmatched.

This clonotype was detected only a few times. J is TRBJ1-1 and V is TRBV6-1; D gene uncertain. The V gene's germline CDR1 is MNHNS and CDR2 SASEGT. V lost 2 bases to trimming and J lost 0 bases, with 7 bases between them. The CDR3 sequence is 14 residues long. The CDR3 bases are TGTGCCAGCAGTGAACACACCATGAACACTGAAGCTTTCTTT. It encodes CASSEHTMNTEAFF.

This sequence joins TRBV7-9 and TRBJ2-7; TRBD1 matches 8 bases. The CDR3 spans 15 residues. Trimming at V came to 5 bases and at J to 7 bases, leaving 13 bases not matched to a gene. Per the germline V gene, CDR1 is SEHNR and CDR2 is FQNEAQ (reference sequence). The CDR3 sequence is CASSQGQGLQGEQYV. In nucleotides, the CDR3 is TGTGCCAGCAGCCAAGGACAGGGCCTCCAAGGGGAGCAGTACGTC.

The chain recombines TRBV25-1 with TRBJ1-2; D is perhaps TRBD1 (5 bases). Trimming took 6 bases from V and 0 from J, leaving 23 bases between them. Per germline, CDR1 MGHDK and CDR2 SYGVNS. CDR3 length equals 18 residues. CDR3 sequence reads: CASRSGSGTKNTNYGYTF. CDR3 bases: TGTGCCAGCAGATCCGGGTCCGGGACGAAGAATACTAACTATGGCTACACCTTC.

The chain joins TRBV29-1 to TRBJ2-1; D uncertain. The CDR3 totals 11 residues. V was shortened by 6 bases and J by 5 bases, with 8 bases between the two germline ends. Germline assignment: CDR1 SQVTM and CDR2 ANQGSEA. CDR3 protein: CSVGQNNEQFF. CDR3 bases: TGCAGCGTCGGCCAAAACAATGAGCAGTTCTTC.

This clonotype was picked up many times. A much larger clone sits a single nucleotide away, making a read error possible. The chain links TRBV6-2 or TRBV6-3 to TRBJ2-2; D gene unclear. Germline V gives CDR1 MNHEY, CDR2 SVGEGT. The V gene lost 2 bases and the J gene lost 6 bases, with 1 base spanning the gap. This CDR3 is built from 11 residues. In DNA, the CDR3 is TGTGCCAGCAGTTACCCCGGGGAGCTGTTTTTT. This encodes CASSYPGELFF.

This clonotype was recorded only once. Here the CDR3 reads CATLAGVSYNSPLHF. In nucleotides, the CDR3 is TGTGCCACCCTAGCGGGCGTATCCTATAATTCACCCCTCCACTTT. The chain carries TRBV10-3 and TRBJ1-6; D is unclear. Germline CDR1 ENHRY, CDR2 SYGVKD. The V gene lost 10 bases and the J gene lost 1 base, with 14 bases spanning the gap. The CDR3 extends over 15 amino acids.

The rearrangement links TRBV20-1 to TRBJ2-7; 8 bases align to TRBD1. V was pared by 0 bases and J by 0 bases, with 7 bases of the junction left unmatched. The germline V gene has CDR1 DFQATT and CDR2 SNEGSKA (reference sequence). The CDR3 is 16 amino acids. The CDR3 DNA reads TGCAGTGCTAGAGATCCTGGACAGGGTGGCTCCTACGAGCAGTACTTC. Translating gives CSARDPGQGGSYEQYF.

The V call is TRBV11-2, the J call TRBJ2-7; 8 nucleotides align to TRBD1. V was clipped by 0 bases and J by 4 bases; unmatched bases: 8. Germline V gene data show CDR1 as SGHAT and CDR2 as FQNNGV. The CDR3 runs 16 residues. The CDR3 bases are TGTGCCAGCAGCTTAGATCCCGACAGGGGTGGGTACGAGCAGTACTTC. This translates into CASSLDPDRGGYEQYF.

This clonotype was detected only a few times. The chain is built from TRBV12-5 and TRBJ1-1; possibly TRBD1 for D (6 bases). V shed 3 bases and J shed 4 bases, with 12 bases lying between them. Germline lookup yields CDR1 LGHNT and CDR2 FRNRAP. The length of the CDR3 is 14 residues. This chain's CDR3 is CASGLTGPGTEAFF. The DNA for the CDR3 is TGTGCTAGTGGTTTAACAGGGCCGGGCACTGAAGCTTTCTTT.

This clonotype was picked up a small number of times. The CDR3 loop reads CASSIDPGPNTEAFF. In DNA form, the CDR3 reads TGTGCCAGTAGTATAGATCCGGGGCCGAACACTGAAGCTTTCTTT. This chain joins TRBV19 and TRBJ1-1; possibly TRBD1 for D (5 bases). Germline-derived CDR1 and CDR2 are LNHDA and SQIVND (reference sequence). Deletions cut 0 bases from V and 1 base from J, with 9 bases between. This CDR3 spans 15 amino acids.

Here the CDR3 DNA reads TGCGCCAGCAGCCAAGATAGCAGGGGAATTGGATATGAGCAGTTCTTC. The encoded protein is CASSQDSRGIGYEQFF. This chain connects TRBV4-1 to TRBJ2-1; perhaps TRBD1 as D (6 bases). Looked up from germline, CDR1 is MGHRA and CDR2 is YSYEKL. This CDR3 is built from 16 residues. V lost 0 bases and J 8 bases, leaving 17 bases between the germline ends.

This clonotype was counted only a few times. The gene calls are TRBV2 and TRBJ1-2; D may be TRBD1 (6 bases). Germline V gene sequence: CDR1 SNHLY, CDR2 FYNNEI. Trimming pared 10 bases from V and 7 bases from J, leaving 16 bases between. This CDR3 is built from 12 residues. The CDR3 loop is CAKGTRGAGYTF. The CDR3 DNA is TGTGCCAAAGGGACAAGGGGGGCTGGCTACACCTTC. Full variable domain (missing parts from reference TRBV2 and TRBJ1-2): EPEVTQTPSHQVTQMGQEVILRCVPISNHLYFYWYRQILGQKVEFLVSFYNNEISEKSEIFDDQFSVERPDGSNFTLKIRSTKLEDSAMYFCAKGTRGAGYTFGSGTRLTVV.

The chain links TRBV7-9 to TRBJ2-1, with a possible D match to TRBD1 (5 bases). The CDR3 length is 12 residues. Per the germline V gene, CDR1 is SEHNR and CDR2 is FQNEAQ (reference sequence). Trimming took off 4 bases at V and 10 bases at J, with 11 bases between the two ends. The CDR3 here is CASSSLKGEQFF. Written as DNA, the CDR3 is TGTGCCAGCAGCTCTCTTAAGGGGGAGCAGTTCTTC.

V usage is TRBV15 and J usage is TRBJ1-5, with 7 bases identical to TRBD1. Germline V gene lookup returns CDR1 LNHNV and CDR2 YYDKDF (reference sequence). The ends lost 4 bases at V and 5 bases at J; junction bases unmatched: 8. The CDR3 is made up of 15 amino acids. The DNA for the CDR3 is TGTGCCACCAGCATCTCCGGGACAGATGATCAGCCCCAGCATTTT. Its protein product is CATSISGTDDQPQHF.

The chain's CDR3 is CASSFSHEQFF. The DNA of the CDR3 is TGTGCCAGCAGTTTCTCGCATGAGCAGTTCTTC. The genes are TRBV28 and TRBJ2-1; no clear D. The germline V gene encodes CDR1 MDHEN and CDR2 SYDVKM. The CDR3 totals 11 residues. V was shortened by 3 bases and J by 8 bases, with 5 bases between the two germline ends.

This clonotype was counted at least ten times. The chain has TRBV7-6 and TRBJ2-5, with unresolved D. The length of the CDR3 is 14 residues. Trimming took off 1 base at V and 5 bases at J, with 11 bases between the two ends. The germline CDR1 and CDR2 sequences are SGHVS and FNYEAQ. The CDR3 sequence: CASSLVRSDETQYF. DNA of the CDR3: TGTGCCAGCAGCTTAGTTCGATCCGACGAGACCCAGTACTTC.

The sample holds one count of this clonotype. V gene TRBV18 combines with J gene TRBJ1-4; unclear D gene. This CDR3 spans 16 amino acids. V was cut by 2 bases and J by 2 bases, with 12 bases left in between. Germline lookup yields CDR1 KGHSH and CDR2 LQKENI. CDR3 region: CASSPNPEATNEKLFF. The CDR3 region has the DNA TGTGCCAGCTCACCAAATCCCGAGGCGACTAATGAAAAACTGTTTTTT.

V is TRBV7-9 and J is TRBJ2-7; D gene ambiguous. The CDR3 length is 14 residues. Trimming left V 1 base short and J 4 bases short, with 11 bases between. Germline values: CDR1 SEHNR, CDR2 FQNEAQ (reference sequence). In nucleotides, the CDR3 is TGTGCCAGCAGCTTAGAAGGCAGCCCTTACGAGCAGTACTTC. It is translated as CASSLEGSPYEQYF.

V and J are TRBV20-1 and TRBJ1-2; unclear D gene. Trimming took off 0 bases at V and 4 bases at J, with 9 bases between the two ends. Germline-derived CDR1 and CDR2 are DFQATT and SNEGSKA (reference sequence). CDR3 length: 13 amino acids. The CDR3 protein is CSARDYKFYGYTF. The CDR3 region has the DNA TGCAGTGCTAGAGATTATAAGTTCTATGGCTACACCTTC.

The V gene is TRBV4-3, the J gene TRBJ2-3; perhaps TRBD2 as D (6 bases). The germline CDR1 and CDR2 sequences are LGHNA and YSLEER. The CDR3 runs 15 residues. Trimming removed 3 bases from V and 0 bases from J, with 10 bases in between. The CDR3 DNA follows: TGCGCCAGCAGCCAGGGCGGAGGGAGCACAGATACGCAGTATTTT. Translating gives CASSQGGGSTDTQYF.

This clonotype was counted ten times or more. The V gene is TRBV7-8, the J gene TRBJ1-2; a weak D match, TRBD1 (5 bases). The V end lost 1 base, the J end lost 4 bases, and 10 bases lay between the germline ends. The CDR3 covers 14 residues. Germline V gene data show CDR1 as SGHVS and CDR2 as FQNEAQ. CDR3 coding DNA: TGTGCCAGCAGCTTAGGGGGGGGAAGCTATGGCTACACCTTC. It codes for CASSLGGGSYGYTF.

V usage is TRBV7-9 and J usage is TRBJ2-1; 14 nucleotides align to TRBD2. Germline CDR1 SEHNR, CDR2 FQNEAQ (reference sequence). The CDR3 is made up of 18 amino acids. The V segment lost 3 bases and the J segment 1 base; nucleotides outside the gene matches: 5. The chain's CDR3 is CASSFPRTSGGSYNEQFF. In DNA form, the CDR3 reads TGTGCCAGCAGCTTCCCGCGGACTAGCGGGGGGTCCTACAATGAGCAGTTCTTC.